Presented here are 3 T cell receptor beta chains from one specimen sequenced in a study of CD8 T cells in ankylosing spondylitis. TCRdb passed the 5' RACE reads through MiXCR, listing each CDR3 protein once. The sample holds some 100,000 distinct CDR3 sequences, over 6.5% seen once. Material for sequencing was blood, either unsorted or a sorted T cell fraction (not recorded which). Every receptor here comes from a male donor with ankylosing spondylitis or in good health (not recorded which).

The V call is TRBV4-2, the J call TRBJ2-5; tentative D call: TRBD2 (6 bases). The CDR3 is 16 residues long. Germline CDR1 reads LGHNA; CDR2 reads YNFKEQ. V dropped 4 bases and J dropped 1 base, with 16 bases sitting between them. CDR3 loop: CASSPGVAEIQETQYF. CDR3 DNA: TGTGCCAGCAGCCCAGGTGTAGCGGAGATCCAAGAGACCCAGTACTTC.

In its sample, this clonotype was seen many times. J is TRBJ2-5 and V is TRBV6-5, with 9 bases lining up with TRBD1. J gave up 5 bases and V 2 bases, and 3 bases lay outside the gene matches. Germline-derived CDR1 and CDR2 are MNHEY and SVGAGI. The CDR3 totals 14 residues. DNA for the CDR3: TGTGCCAGCAGTTACGGGACAGGGAGGGAGACCCAGTACTTC. Encoded protein: CASSYGTGRETQYF.

This clonotype was observed many times. The chain couples TRBV6-2 or TRBV6-3 to TRBJ1-3, with D unresolved. Trimming pared 2 bases from V and 5 bases from J, leaving 13 bases between. Germline V lookup: CDR1 MNHEY, CDR2 SVGEGT. CDR3 length: 15 amino acids. The CDR3 coding sequence is TGTGCCAGCAGTTACCTTGACGCGCCCCGAAACACCATATATTTT. Its translation: CASSYLDAPRNTIYF.